This T cell receptor beta chain was recovered during a study of blood T cells in healthy people across ages. Together with a sample-barcoded 5' primer, a J-beta primer mix was included in a second PCR lasting about 7 to 12 cycles. Each cDNA molecule was tagged by a template-switch adaptor with 12 random nucleotides. Individual samples furnished no less than 3 million CDR3-containing paired-end reads apiece. TCRdb used MiXCR to reprocess the 5' RACE reads, holding one entry per CDR3 protein. Of about 1.5 million distinct CDR3 sequences in the sample, roughly 45% were seen once. Study-level results: Not knowing donor CMV status may have confounded expanded clonotype changes. Investigators viewed diversity estimates from one million T cells as underestimates, the study reported.

A note on this clonotype: Its antigen is not identified.

This TCR was sampled from a woman aged 18-35 years in good health. Sequenced material: blood.

Here the CDR3 reads CSARKVSTGELFF. The DNA for the CDR3 is TGCAGTGCTAGAAAGGTCTCCACCGGGGAGCTGTTTTTT. V and J are TRBV20-1 and TRBJ2-2; no clear D. The V and J ends lost 2 bases and 4 bases respectively, with 8 bases between them. The germline V gene encodes CDR1 DFQATT and CDR2 SNEGSKA (reference sequence). CDR3 length: 13 residues.